These 16 T cell receptor beta chains originate from one sample sequenced in a study of CD8 T cells in ankylosing spondylitis. MiXCR was run by TCRdb on the 5' RACE reads, yielding one entry per CDR3 protein. The sample consists of fewer than 350,000 distinct CDR3 sequences, more than 9% of them appearing once. The material sequenced was blood, either unsorted or a sorted T cell fraction (not recorded which). These receptors all stem from a female donor with ankylosing spondylitis or in good health (not recorded which).

This clonotype has more than one count but fewer than ten. The chain recombines TRBV5-1 with TRBJ2-1; TRBD1 might be the D (5 bases). Germline CDR1 and CDR2: SGHRS and YFSETQ. The V and J ends lost 5 bases and 7 bases respectively, with 16 bases between them. This CDR3 has 14 residues. CDR3 nucleotide sequence: TGCGCCAGCAGTGGCCCCCAGGGTTCGAATGAGCAGTTCTTC. This codes for CASSGPQGSNEQFF.

The J gene is TRBJ2-2, the V gene TRBV3-1; D is possibly TRBD1 (5 bases). The CDR3 is made up of 16 amino acids. V shed 2 bases and J shed 4 bases, with 14 bases lying between them. CDR1 and CDR2 from the germline V gene are LGHDT and YNNKEL (reference sequence). The CDR3 nucleotides are TGTGCCAGCAGCCAATTGACTGGGGCCTTCACCGGGGAGCTGTTTTTT. This encodes CASSQLTGAFTGELFF.

This clonotype was counted ten times or more. The chain couples TRBV4-1 to TRBJ1-6; 9 nucleotides match TRBD1. Germline CDR1 reads MGHRA; CDR2 reads YSYEKL. The CDR3 consists of 16 residues. Trimming cost V 0 bases and J 3 bases; bases outside gene matches: 0. Here the CDR3 DNA reads TGCGCCAGCAGCCAAGAGGGACAGGGCTATAATTCACCCCTCCACTTT. Translating gives CASSQEGQGYNSPLHF.

Note on this clonotype: Compared with germline, one end of the junction differs, possibly owing to a read error. The rearrangement links TRBV5-1 to TRBJ2-7, with D tentatively TRBD1 (5 bases). The CDR3 sequence is 15 residues long. Germline V CDR1 and CDR2: SGHRS, YFSETQ. The chain's CDR3 is CASSLVSDNSCEQYF. DNA of the CDR3: TGCGCCAGCAGCTTGGTTTCGGACAACTCCTGCGAGCAGTACTTC.

V usage is TRBV28 and J usage is TRBJ1-5; no clear D gene. Trimming removed 7 bases from V and 2 bases from J, with 9 bases in between. The CDR3 is made up of 13 amino acids. Germline-derived CDR1 and CDR2 are MDHEN and SYDVKM. Here the CDR3 reads CASTHGGNQPQHF. DNA for the CDR3: TGTGCCAGCACCCACGGGGGCAATCAGCCCCAGCATTTT.

This clonotype came up many times. J is TRBJ1-2 and V is TRBV5-6; 9 positions match TRBD1. The CDR3 has 15 residues. Germline V lookup: CDR1 SGHDT, CDR2 YYEEEE. V lost 5 bases to trimming and J lost 4 bases; unmatched junction nucleotides: 9. This CDR3 is CASRSPGQGTYGYTF. Here the CDR3 DNA reads TGTGCCAGCAGATCTCCGGGACAGGGCACCTATGGCTACACCTTC.

This clonotype was seen at least ten times. V is TRBV20-1 and J is TRBJ1-2; TRBD1 is a possible D gene (5 bases). V was shortened by 6 bases and J by 7 bases, with 27 bases between the two germline ends. Per germline, CDR1 DFQATT and CDR2 SNEGSKA (reference sequence). The CDR3 is 16 amino acids. The CDR3: CSALPVLGREASGYTF. The CDR3 region has the DNA TGCAGTGCCCTTCCCGTCCTTGGCAGGGAGGCCTCTGGCTACACCTTC.

This clonotype occurred many times. This chain joins TRBV12-3 or TRBV12-4 and TRBJ2-4; 9 nucleotides line up with TRBD1. The CDR3 is 15 amino acids. The junction had 6 bases not matched to a gene; V was cut back by 1 base and J by 8 bases. CDR3 nucleotides: TGTGCCAGCAGTTTAGAAGGGACAGGGAGGGACATTCAGTACTTC. It translates to CASSLEGTGRDIQYF.

This clonotype has at least ten counts. The rearrangement links TRBV20-1 to TRBJ1-6; D is ambiguous. Trimming stripped 4 bases from V and 6 bases from J, with 10 bases between. CDR1 is DFQATT and CDR2 is SNEGSKA in the germline V gene (reference sequence). The CDR3 totals 13 residues. CDR3: CSANKQVNSPLHF. As DNA, the CDR3 is TGCAGTGCTAACAAACAAGTTAATTCACCCCTCCACTTT.

This clonotype occurred many times. The J gene is TRBJ2-2, the V gene TRBV5-1; 7 bases match TRBD2. V dropped 1 base and J dropped 1; count of bases not matched to a gene: 10. CDR1 and CDR2 from the germline V gene are SGHRS and YFSETQ. This CDR3 has 18 amino acids. CDR3 protein: CASSLRVRAGLNTGELFF. Here the CDR3 DNA reads TGCGCCAGCAGCTTGAGAGTGCGAGCGGGACTGAACACCGGGGAGCTGTTTTTT.

In this sample, this clonotype turned up a few times. The chain has TRBV19 and TRBJ2-7, with D possibly TRBD1 on 6 matching bases. Germline V CDR1 and CDR2: LNHDA, SQIVND (reference sequence). The CDR3 covers 15 residues. Trimming left V 7 bases short and J 0 bases short, with 16 bases between. The CDR3 sequence: CASKVGQTGSYEQYF. The CDR3, as DNA: TGTGCCAGTAAGGTGGGACAAACGGGCTCCTACGAGCAGTACTTC.

This clonotype has more than one count but fewer than ten. The chain employs TRBV5-7 and TRBJ2-1; D is undetermined. TRBV5-7 is classed as an ORF, of uncertain function. The CDR3 totals 17 residues. Trimming cost V 1 base and J 5 bases, with 19 bases left between them. The CDR3 sequence: CASSLYDRVEMNNEQFF. The CDR3 bases are TGTGCCAGCAGCTTGTACGATCGGGTCGAGATGAACAATGAGCAGTTCTTC.

Regarding this clonotype: A much more abundant neighbour one base away suggests this may be a read error. The chain combines TRBV10-3 with TRBJ2-3; no clear D gene. The CDR3 spans 15 residues. Germline V lookup: CDR1 ENHRY, CDR2 SYGVKD. Trimming cost V 5 bases and J 0 bases, with 12 bases left between them. CDR3 protein: CAISMVKSSTDTQYF. The DNA for the CDR3 is TGTGCCATCAGTATGGTTAAGAGTAGCACAGATACGCAGTATTTT.

The J gene is TRBJ2-5, the V gene TRBV3-1; D uncertain. The germline gives CDR1 LGHDT, CDR2 YNNKEL (reference sequence). The CDR3 consists of 14 residues. Trimming shortened V by 1 base and J by 4 bases, and 10 bases separated the two germline ends. Written as DNA, the CDR3 is TGTGCCAGCAGCCAAGGTTTAGCAGGAGAGACCCAGTACTTC. Its translation: CASSQGLAGETQYF.

The table lists this clonotype with many counts. The chain recombines TRBV5-1 with TRBJ1-1; possibly TRBD1 for D (5 bases). V dropped 0 bases and J dropped 1 base, with 10 bases sitting between them. The CDR3 spans 15 residues. Germline V lookup: CDR1 SGHRS, CDR2 YFSETQ. CDR3 region: CASSLGLRGNTEAFF. The CDR3 nucleotides are TGCGCCAGCAGCTTGGGGTTGAGGGGGAACACTGAAGCTTTCTTT.

In this sample, this clonotype turned up many times. The CDR3 end shows no conserved phenylalanine or tryptophan, and so a read error is likely. No DNA is shown, since the ends of the CDR3 on it are uncertain; the CDR3 is the one TCRdb lists. The chain joins TRBV6-2 or TRBV6-3 to TRBJ2-1; TRBD2, the D gene given by the table, was not confirmed from the DNA. The CDR3 has 13 residues if both end residues are counted. The germline CDR1 and CDR2 sequences are MNHEY and SVGEGT. CDR3 amino acids: CASSRPAGALVDI.